The text below deals with one TCR beta chain. The CDR3 covers 16 residues. Germline V gene sequence: CDR1 SGHRS, CDR2 YFSETQ. Trimming left V 0 bases short and J 0 bases short, with 10 bases between. This specimen belongs to a study of blood T cell repertoires in COVID-19. Study-level information: The origin of the acute and convalescent COVID-19 samples was the United States, Italy and Spain. T cells, B-cell-depleted T cells, or PBMCs supplied cDNA or gDNA.

As processed by the authors: The assay estimated nucleated cells by amplifying reference gene primers. Some clones are missing from TCRdb's copy, which holds only in-frame ones; the method was immunoSEQ multiplex PCR. The V and J calls and clone size are taken from that table; D and trimming were inferred from the DNA. The sample lists nearly 25,000 clones; about 86% were seen once. The source material was peripheral blood. The origin of this receptor is a man between 65 and 85 years old with acute or convalescent COVID-19. V gene TRBV5-1 combines with J gene TRBJ1-3; D not certain. The CDR3 is CASSLGVDFSGNTIYF. CDR3 DNA sequence: TGCGCCAGCAGCTTGGGGGTCGACTTCTCTGGAAACACCATATATTTT.